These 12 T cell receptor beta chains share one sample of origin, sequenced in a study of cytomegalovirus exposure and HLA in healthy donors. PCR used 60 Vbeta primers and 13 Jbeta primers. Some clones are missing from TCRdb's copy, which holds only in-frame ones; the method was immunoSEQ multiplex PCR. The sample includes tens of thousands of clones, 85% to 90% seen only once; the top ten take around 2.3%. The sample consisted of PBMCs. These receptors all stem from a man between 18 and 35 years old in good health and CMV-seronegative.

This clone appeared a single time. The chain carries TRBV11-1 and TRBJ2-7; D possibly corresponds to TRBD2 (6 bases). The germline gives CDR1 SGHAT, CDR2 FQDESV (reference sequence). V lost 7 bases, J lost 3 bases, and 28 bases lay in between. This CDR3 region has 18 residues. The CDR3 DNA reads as TGTGCCAGCACCCCAGGGTCGTGGGGGGTCTCGCCCTTCTACGAGCAGTACTTC. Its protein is CASTPGSWGVSPFYEQYF.

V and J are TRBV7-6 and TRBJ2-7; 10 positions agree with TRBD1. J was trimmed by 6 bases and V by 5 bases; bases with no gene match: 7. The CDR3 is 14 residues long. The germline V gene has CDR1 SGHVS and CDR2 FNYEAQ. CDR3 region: CASSRDRGLAEQYF. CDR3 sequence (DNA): TGTGCCAGCAGCCGGGACAGGGGATTGGCCGAGCAGTACTTC. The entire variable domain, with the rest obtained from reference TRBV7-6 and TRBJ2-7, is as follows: GAGVSQSPRYKVTKRGQDVALRCDPISGHVSLYWYRQALGQGPEFLTYFNYEAQQDKSGLPNDRFSAERPEGSISTLTIQRTEQRDSAMYRCASSRDRGLAEQYFGPGTRLTVT.

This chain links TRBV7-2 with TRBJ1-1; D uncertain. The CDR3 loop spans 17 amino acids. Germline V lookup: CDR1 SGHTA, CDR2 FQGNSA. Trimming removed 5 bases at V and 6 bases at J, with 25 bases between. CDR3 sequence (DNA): TGTGCCAGCAGCCCCGGGAGCCGTACCGCTACTAACGCTGAAGCTTTCTTT. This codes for CASSPGSRTATNAEAFF. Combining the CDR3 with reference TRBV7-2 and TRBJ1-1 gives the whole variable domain GAGVSQSPSNKVTEKGKDVELRCDPISGHTALYWYRQSLGQGLEFLIYFQGNSAPDKSGLPSDRFSAERTGGSVSTLTIQRTQQEDSAVYLCASSPGSRTATNAEAFFGQGTRLTVV.

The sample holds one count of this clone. CDR3 DNA: TGTGCCAGCAGCCTCGGCGGGGGGGGCACCGGGGAGCTGTTTTTT. This sequence encodes CASSLGGGGTGELFF. This chain connects TRBV6-4 to TRBJ2-2, with TRBD2 matching 9 bases. The CDR3 extends over 15 amino acids. Germline CDR1 reads MRHNA; CDR2 reads SNTAGT. Unmatched junction bases numbered 6, after V lost 6 bases and J lost 4 bases.

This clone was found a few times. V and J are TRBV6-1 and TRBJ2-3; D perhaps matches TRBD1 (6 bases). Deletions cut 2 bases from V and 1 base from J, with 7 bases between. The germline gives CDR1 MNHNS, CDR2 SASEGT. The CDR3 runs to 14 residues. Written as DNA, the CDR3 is TGTGCCAGCAGTGAACGGACAGGCACAGATACGCAGTATTTT. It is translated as CASSERTGTDTQYF.

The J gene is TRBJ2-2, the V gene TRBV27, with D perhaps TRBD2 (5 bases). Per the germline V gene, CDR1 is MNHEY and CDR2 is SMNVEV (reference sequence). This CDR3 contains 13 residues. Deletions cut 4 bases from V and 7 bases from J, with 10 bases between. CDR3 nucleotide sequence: TGTGCCAGCAGTTCCGGGATCCACGGGGAGCTGTTTTTT. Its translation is CASSSGIHGELFF.

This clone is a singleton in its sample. Here the CDR3 DNA reads TGTGCCAGCAGCTTGGGCGGGAGGGCCGAAGAGACCCAGTACTTC. As protein: CASSLGGRAEETQYF. The chain employs TRBV5-4 and TRBJ2-5, with 9 bases matching TRBD2. The CDR3 is made up of 15 amino acids. Germline V CDR1 and CDR2: SGHNT, YYREEE (reference sequence). Unmatched junction bases numbered 3, after V lost 0 bases and J lost 3 bases.

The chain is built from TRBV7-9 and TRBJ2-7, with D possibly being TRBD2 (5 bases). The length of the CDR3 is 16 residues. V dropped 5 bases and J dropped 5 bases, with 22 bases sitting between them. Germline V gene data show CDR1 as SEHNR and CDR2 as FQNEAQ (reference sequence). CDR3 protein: CASSPSLAGKFDEQYF. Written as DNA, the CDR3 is TGTGCCAGCAGCCCCTCGCTCGCCGGGAAGTTCGACGAGCAGTACTTC.

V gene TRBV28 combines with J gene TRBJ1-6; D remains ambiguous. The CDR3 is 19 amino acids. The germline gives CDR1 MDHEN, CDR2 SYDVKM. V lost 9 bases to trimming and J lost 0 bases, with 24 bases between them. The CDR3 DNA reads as TGTGCCAGTTCGACTATTGGGTCAAGGGCCAGCTCCTATAATTCACCCCTCCACTTT. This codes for CASSTIGSRASSYNSPLHF. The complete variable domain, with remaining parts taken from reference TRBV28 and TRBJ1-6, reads DVKVTQSSRYLVKRTGEKVFLECVQDMDHENMFWYRQDPGLGLRLIYFSYDVKMKEKGDIPEGYSVSREKKERFSLILESASTNQTSMYLCASSTIGSRASSYNSPLHFGNGTRLTVT.

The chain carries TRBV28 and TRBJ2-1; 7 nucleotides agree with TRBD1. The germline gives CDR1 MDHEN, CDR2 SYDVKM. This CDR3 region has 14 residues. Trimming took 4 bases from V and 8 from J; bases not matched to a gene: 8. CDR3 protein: CASSSLGGRDEQFF. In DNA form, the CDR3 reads TGTGCCAGCAGTTCCTTAGGGGGCCGGGATGAGCAGTTCTTC.

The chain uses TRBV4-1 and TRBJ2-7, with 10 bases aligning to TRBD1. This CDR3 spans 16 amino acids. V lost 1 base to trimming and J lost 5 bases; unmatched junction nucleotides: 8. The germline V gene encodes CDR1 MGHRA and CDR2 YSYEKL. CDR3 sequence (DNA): TGCGCCAGCAGCCAAGTCTGGACAGGGGGTAGGAACGAGCAGTACTTC. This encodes CASSQVWTGGRNEQYF.

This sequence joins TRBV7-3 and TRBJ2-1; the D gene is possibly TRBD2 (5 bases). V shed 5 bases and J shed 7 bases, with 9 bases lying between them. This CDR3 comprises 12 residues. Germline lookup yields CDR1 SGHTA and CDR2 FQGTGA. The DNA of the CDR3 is TGTGCCAGCAGCCAAACTAGAAATGAGCAGTTCTTC. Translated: CASSQTRNEQFF.